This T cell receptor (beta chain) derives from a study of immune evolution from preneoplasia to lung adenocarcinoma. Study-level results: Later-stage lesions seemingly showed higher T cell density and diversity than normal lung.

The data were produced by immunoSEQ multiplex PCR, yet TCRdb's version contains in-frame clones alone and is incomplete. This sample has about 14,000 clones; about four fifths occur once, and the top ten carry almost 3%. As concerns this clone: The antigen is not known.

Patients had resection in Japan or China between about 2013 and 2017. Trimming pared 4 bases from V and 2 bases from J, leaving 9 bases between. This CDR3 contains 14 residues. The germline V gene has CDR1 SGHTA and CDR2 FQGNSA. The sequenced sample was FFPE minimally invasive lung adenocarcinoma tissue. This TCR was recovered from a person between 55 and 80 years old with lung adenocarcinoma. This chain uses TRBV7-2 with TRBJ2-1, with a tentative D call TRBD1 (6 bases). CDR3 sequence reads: CASSSQGTYNEQFF. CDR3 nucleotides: TGTGCCAGCAGCTCACAGGGAACCTACAATGAGCAGTTCTTC.